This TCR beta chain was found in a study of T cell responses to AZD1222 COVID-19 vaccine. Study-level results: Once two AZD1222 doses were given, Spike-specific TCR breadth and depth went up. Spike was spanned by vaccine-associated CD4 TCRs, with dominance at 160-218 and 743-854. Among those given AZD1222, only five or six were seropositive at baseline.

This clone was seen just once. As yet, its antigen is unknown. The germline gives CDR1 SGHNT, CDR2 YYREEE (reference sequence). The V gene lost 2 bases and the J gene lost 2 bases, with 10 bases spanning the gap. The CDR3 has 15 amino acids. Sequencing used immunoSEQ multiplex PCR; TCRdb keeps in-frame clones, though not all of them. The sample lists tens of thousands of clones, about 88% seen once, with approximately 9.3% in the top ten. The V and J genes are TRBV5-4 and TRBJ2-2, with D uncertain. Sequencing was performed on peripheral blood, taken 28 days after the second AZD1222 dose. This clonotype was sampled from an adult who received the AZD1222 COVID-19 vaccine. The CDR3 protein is CASSFAGTNTGELFF. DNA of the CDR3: TGTGCCAGCAGCTTCGCCGGAACTAACACCGGGGAGCTGTTTTTT.